This TCR beta chain was sequenced during a study of T cells in Graves' hyperthyroidism and ophthalmopathy. Study results and limitations: The model anticipated ophthalmopathy a median about 6.5 months pre-onset. Expanded thyroid clonotypes (above 0.001) were mostly also found in blood.

RNA transcripts served as the template for amplifying TCR beta CDR3 regions. First-round RT-PCR of the TCR CDR3 relied on the HTBI primer set. TCRdb re-derived calls from the multiplex PCR reads in MiXCR, one entry per CDR3 protein. The sample has about 520,000 distinct CDR3 sequences, roughly 25% seen once; the top ten hold about 11%. Ophthalmopathy patients showed a Clinical Activity Score of at least 3, NOSPECS grade of at least 4 and duration under 3 months. Source material for PBMCs was more than 7.5 ml fresh peripheral blood. Germline lookup yields CDR1 SGHTA and CDR2 FQGNSA. The CDR3 sequence is 15 residues long. Trimming cost V 5 bases and J 3 bases; bases outside gene matches: 9. About this clonotype: Its antigen is not identified.

The J gene is TRBJ2-7, the V gene TRBV7-2; TRBD1 aligns across 8 bases. Sequenced: blood. The receptor's source is a woman in her 30s with Graves' ophthalmopathy. The CDR3 nucleotides are TGTGCCAGCAGCCCGGACGGACAGGGAAACTACGAGCAGTACTTC. Its translation: CASSPDGQGNYEQYF.